The 8 T cell receptor beta chains in this list originate from one sample, sequenced in a study of long-term antiretroviral therapy in people with HIV. Samples were assayed with immunoSEQ v3.0 at survey level. Method: immunoSEQ multiplex PCR; TCRdb's copy keeps in-frame clones and lacks some. Of more than 15,000 clones in the sample, roughly 76% were seen once. Sample: unsorted PBMCs, taken 1.5 years before starting antiretroviral therapy. The source is a woman aged 45-65 years with HIV.

The chain combines TRBV27 with TRBJ1-4, with 7 bases matching TRBD1. Trimming at V came to 5 bases and at J to 0 bases, leaving 9 bases not matched to a gene. CDR3 length: 17 residues. Looked up from germline, CDR1 is MNHEY and CDR2 is SMNVEV (reference sequence). DNA of the CDR3: TGTGCCAGCAGTGTCCGGGACAGACTTACAACTAATGAAAAACTGTTTTTT. It encodes CASSVRDRLTTNEKLFF. The full variable domain, with the rest looked up from reference TRBV27 and TRBJ1-4, is EAQVTQNPRYLITVTGKKLTVTCSQNMNHEYMSWYRQDPGLGLRQIYYSMNVEVTDKGDVPEGYKVSRKEKRNFPLILESPSPNQTSLYFCASSVRDRLTTNEKLFFGSGTQLSVL.

This clone is medium-sized by share. The rearrangement links TRBV7-9 to TRBJ1-4, with a possible D match to TRBD1 (5 bases). The germline gives CDR1 SEHNR, CDR2 FQNEAQ (reference sequence). The CDR3 is 14 amino acids. Trimming pared 6 bases from V and 5 bases from J, leaving 13 bases between. As DNA, the CDR3 is TGTGCCAGCAGGGGGCCGGGGGGGAATGAAAAACTGTTTTTT. It translates to CASRGPGGNEKLFF.

This clone was counted a single time. V and J are TRBV19 and TRBJ1-5; D remains ambiguous. The V end lost 7 bases, the J end lost 7 bases, and 17 bases lay between the germline ends. CDR3 length: 14 residues. Germline V gives CDR1 LNHDA, CDR2 SQIVND (reference sequence). This chain's CDR3 is CASTAPREVQPQHF. The CDR3, as DNA: TGTGCCAGTACAGCGCCCCGTGAGGTCCAGCCCCAGCATTTT.

The chain links TRBV5-6 to TRBJ2-3; 9 nucleotides agree with TRBD1. CDR1 and CDR2 (germline): SGHDT, YYEEEE. This CDR3 is 17 amino acids long. The V and J ends lost 2 bases and 1 base, in that order; junction bases with no gene match: 8. CDR3 sequence (DNA): TGTGCCAGCAGCTTCCGGTCCCGGGACAGGGGCACAGATACGCAGTATTTT. Residues: CASSFRSRDRGTDTQYF.

V usage is TRBV27 and J usage is TRBJ2-1; 14 nucleotides align to TRBD2. The CDR3 has 19 residues. Germline loops: CDR1 MNHEY, CDR2 SMNVEV (reference sequence). Unmatched junction bases numbered 11, after V lost 7 bases and J lost 0 bases. The CDR3 nucleotides are TGTGCCAGCAATACACCGGGACTAGCGGGGGACAGCTCCTACAATGAGCAGTTCTTC. Translating it yields CASNTPGLAGDSSYNEQFF.

This sequence joins TRBV5-6 and TRBJ1-4; D possibly corresponds to TRBD1 (5 bases). The CDR3 loop spans 18 amino acids. From germline, CDR1 is SGHDT and CDR2 YYEEEE. Between the trimmed V and J ends, which lost 2 bases and 1 base, there was a span of 18 bases. CDR3 in amino acids: CASSLGASPAVTNEKLFF. Written as DNA, the CDR3 is TGTGCCAGCAGCTTAGGGGCCAGTCCGGCGGTAACTAATGAAAAACTGTTTTTT. The full variable domain, completed using reference TRBV5-6 and TRBJ1-4, is DAGVTQSPTHLIKTRGQQVTLRCSPKSGHDTVSWYQQALGQGPQFIFQYYEEEERQRGNFPDRFSGHQFPNYSSELNVNALLLGDSALYLCASSLGASPAVTNEKLFFGSGTQLSVL.

This chain connects TRBV2 to TRBJ1-1; 9 bases map to TRBD1. The V and J ends lost 6 bases and 3 bases, in that order; junction bases with no gene match: 20. Germline V gives CDR1 SNHLY, CDR2 FYNNEI. CDR3 length: 19 residues. CDR3 amino acids: CASSLTEAGTGLVDTEAFF. CDR3 in DNA: TGTGCCAGCAGCCTCACTGAAGCCGGGACAGGGCTGGTTGACACTGAAGCTTTCTTT.

V usage is TRBV6-6 and J usage is TRBJ1-5; TRBD1 matches 10 bases. Germline V gene lookup returns CDR1 MNHNY and CDR2 SVGAGI (reference sequence). After removal of 4 bases from V and 7 bases from J, the junction contained 7 bases not matched to a gene. The CDR3 contains 15 residues. The DNA for the CDR3 is TGTGCCAGCAGTTCAACCGGGACAGGGGAGCAGCCCCAGCATTTT. It yields the protein CASSSTGTGEQPQHF.